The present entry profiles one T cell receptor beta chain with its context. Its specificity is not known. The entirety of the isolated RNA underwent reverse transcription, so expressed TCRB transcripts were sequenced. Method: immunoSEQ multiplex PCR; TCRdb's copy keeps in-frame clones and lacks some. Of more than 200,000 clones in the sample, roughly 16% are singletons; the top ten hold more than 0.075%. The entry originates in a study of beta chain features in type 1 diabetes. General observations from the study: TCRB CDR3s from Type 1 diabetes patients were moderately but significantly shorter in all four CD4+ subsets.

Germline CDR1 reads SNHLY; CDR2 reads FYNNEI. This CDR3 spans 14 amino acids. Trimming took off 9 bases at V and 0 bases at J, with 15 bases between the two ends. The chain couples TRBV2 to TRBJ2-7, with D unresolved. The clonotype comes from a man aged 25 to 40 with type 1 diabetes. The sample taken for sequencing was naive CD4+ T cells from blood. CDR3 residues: CARGDPRSSYEQYF. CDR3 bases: TGTGCCAGAGGCGATCCCAGGAGCTCCTACGAGCAGTACTTC.